The table lists the clone carrying this T cell receptor beta chain with a few counts. Its antigen is not identified. This sample was included in a study of vaccination effects on CD4 cells after COVID-19. About the research overall: Samples were taken post-vaccine, and their median timing was 72 days after the second dose.

The data were produced by immunoSEQ multiplex PCR, yet TCRdb's version contains in-frame clones alone and is incomplete. The sample lists 60,000 to 85,000 clones; around 70% were seen once. CDR1 and CDR2 from the germline V gene are GTSNPN and SVGIG (reference sequence). This CDR3 has 11 residues. J gave up 9 bases and V 3 bases, and 3 bases lay outside the gene matches. Antigen-specific CD4+ T cells were expanded with viral peptide pools in the ViraFEST assay before sequencing. Researchers isolated CD4+ T cells once roughly ten days of culture had elapsed. Of the BNT162b2 and mRNA-1273 vaccines, participants received two doses of one or the other. Both day 3 and day 7 saw half the medium replaced with IL-2 medium.

The sequence came from a human donor who received a COVID-19 vaccine. The chain has TRBV30 and TRBJ1-1, with 8 bases lining up with TRBD1. Sequences were derived from CD4+ T cells from PBMCs cultured with HCoV-229E spike peptides, sampled after COVID-19 vaccination. The CDR3 DNA sequence: TGTGCCTGGAGGAGGACAGGGAAAGCTTTCTTT. Its protein is CAWRRTGKAFF. The variable domain in full, with the rest retrieved from reference TRBV30 and TRBJ1-1, is SQTIHQWPATLVQPVGSPLSLECTVEGTSNPNLYWYRQAAGRGLQLLFYSVGIGQISSEVPQNLSASRPQDRQFILSSKKLLLSDSGFYLCAWRRTGKAFFGQGTRLTVV.